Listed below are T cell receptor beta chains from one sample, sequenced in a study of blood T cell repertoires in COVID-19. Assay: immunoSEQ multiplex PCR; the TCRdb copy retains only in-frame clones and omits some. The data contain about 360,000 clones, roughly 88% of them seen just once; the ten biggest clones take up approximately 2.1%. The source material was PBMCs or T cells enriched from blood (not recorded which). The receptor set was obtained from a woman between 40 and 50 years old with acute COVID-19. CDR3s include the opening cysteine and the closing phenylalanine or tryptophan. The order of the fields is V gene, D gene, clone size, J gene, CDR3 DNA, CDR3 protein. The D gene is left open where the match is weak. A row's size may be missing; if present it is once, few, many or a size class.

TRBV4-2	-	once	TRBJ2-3	TGTGCCAGCAGCCAAGGGAGGGGAGATACGCAGTATTTT	CASSQGRGDTQYF
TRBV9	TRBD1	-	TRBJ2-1	TGTGCCAGCAGCGCCGGGACAGCCCACAATGAGCAGTTCTTC	CASSAGTAHNEQFF
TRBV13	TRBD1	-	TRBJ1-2	TGTGCCAGCAGCCAGGGACAGGGGAAGATCTATGGCTACACCTTC	CASSQGQGKIYGYTF
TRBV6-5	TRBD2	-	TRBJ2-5	TGTGCCAGCACTAGGACTAGCGGGGGGGAAGAGACCCAGTACTTC	CASTRTSGGEETQYF
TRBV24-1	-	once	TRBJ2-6	TGTGCCACCAGTGAGCAAACAGGTACTGGGGCCAACGTCCTGACTTTC	CATSEQTGTGANVLTF
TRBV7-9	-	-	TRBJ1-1	TGTGCCAGCAGCTTAGTAAAGGGGGATACTGAAGCTTTCTTT	CASSLVKGDTEAFF
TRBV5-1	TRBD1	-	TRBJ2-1	TGCGCCAGCAGCATGCCACCGGGACAGAGTTTGAGCTCCTACAATGAGCAGTTCTTC	CASSMPPGQSLSSYNEQFF
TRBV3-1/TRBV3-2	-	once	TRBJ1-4	TGTGCCAGCAGCCCCCACAGCGGGGCGGGAGAAAAACTGTTTTTT	CASSPHSGAGEKLFF
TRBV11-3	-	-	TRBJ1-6	TGTGCCAGCAGCTTAGGAGGGATTAATTCACCCCTCCACTTT	CASSLGGINSPLHF
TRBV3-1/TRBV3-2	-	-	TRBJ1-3	TGTGCCAGCAGCCAAGATAGGACAGTCGGAAACACCATATATTTT	CASSQDRTVGNTIYF
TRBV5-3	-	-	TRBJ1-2	TGTGCCAGAACACATCCGCTGGACAACTTCTATGGCTACACCTTC	CARTHPLDNFYGYTF
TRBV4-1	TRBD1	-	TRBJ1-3	TGCGCCAGCAGCCACCGAACGGGACAGGAGGGTGGAAACACCATATATTTT	CASSHRTGQEGGNTIYF
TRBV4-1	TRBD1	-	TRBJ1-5	TGCGCCAGCAGCCAGCTGACAGGGGGGCTGCCCCAGCATTTT	CASSQLTGGLPQHF